The TCR beta chain under discussion was sequenced for a study of CD8+ T cells in alopecia areata. Overall study context: Each day, treated patients took oral tofacitinib twice, at 5 to 10 mg per dose. General study findings and limits: Relative to normal scalp, lesional scalp, especially alopecia totalis/universalis, showed higher clonality.

Worth noting for this clone: Its cognate antigen is unknown.

Extraction and reverse transcription of RNA yielded cDNA as the sequencing template. Here immunoSEQ multiplex PCR was the method, and the copy in TCRdb shows in-frame clones only, minus some. The sample records 180,000 or so clones, around 51% being singletons. Treatment meaning: oral pan-JAK inhibitor, 5-10 mg twice daily. Germline CDR1 and CDR2: SEHNR and FQNEAQ (reference sequence). This CDR3 comprises 11 residues. Trimming left V 5 bases short and J 10 bases short, with 9 bases between. The specimen comprised CD8+ T cells sorted from blood, sampled at approximately week 52, from a patient treated with tofacitinib. The clonotype originates from a human donor with alopecia areata. This sequence joins TRBV7-9 and TRBJ2-1, with D possibly TRBD2 on 6 matching bases. The CDR3 sequence: CASSLGREQFF. The CDR3 DNA sequence: TGTGCCAGCAGCCTTGGGAGGGAGCAGTTCTTC.